These 29 T cell receptor beta chains were all obtained from the same sample, sequenced in a study of cytomegalovirus exposure and HLA in healthy donors. It was with 60 Vbeta and 13 Jbeta primers that the PCR ran. Assay used: immunoSEQ multiplex PCR; TCRdb lists only in-frame clones, some missing. Of approximately 280,000 clones listed, 70% to 90% were seen once; the top ten hold 2% to 3%. Sequencing was done on a sample of PBMCs. Receptor source: a woman younger than 35 in good health and CMV-seronegative.

V usage is TRBV5-1 and J usage is TRBJ2-7, with D possibly TRBD2 on 6 matching bases. The CDR3 contains 16 residues. Germline V gene lookup returns CDR1 SGHRS and CDR2 YFSETQ. With 4 bases removed from V and 1 base from J, the gap between germline ends came to 18 bases. CDR3 coding DNA: TGCGCCAGCAGCCTTGGGTGGGGCGGGGCTTCCTACGAGCAGTACTTC. Amino acid sequence: CASSLGWGGASYEQYF.

The rearrangement joins TRBV13 to TRBJ1-5; no definite D call. Germline CDR1 and CDR2: PRHDT and FYEKMQ (reference sequence). Trimming shortened V by 4 bases and J by 7 bases, and 14 bases separated the two germline ends. The CDR3 is 14 residues long. CDR3 protein: CASSSPGLSQPQHF. The DNA of the CDR3 is TGTGCCAGCAGCTCCCCCGGACTGAGCCAGCCCCAGCATTTT.

The chain carries TRBV5-6 and TRBJ1-5; TRBD1 might be the D (5 bases). The CDR3 extends over 12 amino acids. In germline, CDR1 is SGHDT, CDR2 YYEEEE. V shed 4 bases and J shed 7 bases, with 9 bases lying between them. The CDR3 nucleotides read TGTGCCAGCAGCCAGGGTGGGCAGCCCCAGCATTTT. It yields the protein CASSQGGQPQHF.

The chain recombines TRBV6-5 with TRBJ1-2; a weak D match, TRBD1 (6 bases). V lost 8 bases and J lost 7, with 20 bases in between. The CDR3 totals 14 residues. The germline V gene has CDR1 MNHEY and CDR2 SVGAGI. CDR3 loop: CASCPGTPGRGYTF. The CDR3 DNA sequence: TGTGCCAGCTGTCCCGGGACACCCGGGCGTGGCTACACCTTC.

A few counts support this clone. The rearrangement links TRBV6-5 to TRBJ1-5; D is unresolved. Germline CDR1 is MNHEY and CDR2 is SVGAGI. V was trimmed by 3 bases and J by 0 bases, leaving 9 bases between them. This CDR3 is 15 amino acids long. The CDR3 DNA follows: TGTGCCAGCAGTTATACACATTATAGCAATCAGCCCCAGCATTTT. Translated: CASSYTHYSNQPQHF.

V is TRBV15 and J is TRBJ1-5; D uncertain. Trimming removed 8 bases from V and 2 bases from J, with 7 bases in between. The CDR3 is made up of 12 amino acids. CDR1 and CDR2 from the germline V gene are LNHNV and YYDKDF (reference sequence). The CDR3 region has the DNA TGTGCCACCGGGGAGGGCAATCAGCCCCAGCATTTT. Encoded protein: CATGEGNQPQHF.

Only one count was recorded for this clone. The chain employs TRBV29-1 and TRBJ2-3; D is uncertain. V was clipped by 3 bases and J by 2 bases, with 3 bases between them. Germline values: CDR1 SQVTM, CDR2 ANQGSEA. The CDR3 is 11 amino acids. This CDR3 reads CSVDLTDTQYF. DNA for the CDR3: TGCAGCGTTGACCTCACAGATACGCAGTATTTT.

On this clone: One junction end does not reproduce the germline sequence, and a read error may be involved. V and J are TRBV7-9 and TRBJ2-7; TRBD1 is a possible D gene (5 bases). The germline V gene encodes CDR1 SEHNR and CDR2 FQNEAQ (reference sequence). The CDR3 has 11 amino acids. As DNA, the CDR3 is TGTTCCAGCAGCTTCGCAGGGTTCCAGTACTTC. Translating gives CSSSFAGFQYF.

This chain connects TRBV6-1 to TRBJ2-1, with 8 positions matching TRBD1. J gave up 7 bases and V 3 bases, and 5 bases lay outside the gene matches. The CDR3 has 14 amino acids. Germline CDR1 is MNHNS and CDR2 is SASEGT. DNA for the CDR3: TGTGCCAGCAGTGACAGGACAGGGCGGAATGAGCAGTTCTTC. This translates into CASSDRTGRNEQFF.

The CDR3 coding sequence is TGCGCCAGCAGCTTGAATCTCCAGGGTAGCACCGGGGAGCTGTTTTTT. This translates into CASSLNLQGSTGELFF. The chain combines TRBV5-1 with TRBJ2-2, with D possibly being TRBD1 (5 bases). The CDR3 has 16 residues. V shed 1 base and J shed 4 bases, with 14 bases lying between them. The germline V gene has CDR1 SGHRS and CDR2 YFSETQ. The whole variable domain, filled in from reference TRBV5-1 and TRBJ2-2, reads KAGVTQTPRYLIKTRGQQVTLSCSPISGHRSVSWYQQTPGQGLQFLFEYFSETQRNKGNFPGRFSGRQFSNSRSEMNVSTLELGDSALYLCASSLNLQGSTGELFFGEGSRLTVL.

The genes are TRBV19 and TRBJ1-1; TRBD1 is a possible D gene (6 bases). Germline values: CDR1 LNHDA, CDR2 SQIVND (reference sequence). CDR3 length: 12 residues. The V end lost 4 bases, the J end lost 8 bases, and 11 bases lay between the germline ends. This CDR3 reads CASSKRGGEAFF. As DNA, the CDR3 is TGTGCCAGTAGTAAGAGAGGGGGAGAAGCTTTCTTT. The complete variable domain, with remaining parts taken from reference TRBV19 and TRBJ1-1, reads DGGITQSPKYLFRKEGQNVTLSCEQNLNHDAMYWYRQDPGQGLRLIYYSQIVNDFQKGDIAEGYSVSREKKESFPLTVTSAQKNPTAFYLCASSKRGGEAFFGQGTRLTVV.

The chain carries TRBV5-4 and TRBJ1-2, with a tentative D call TRBD1 (5 bases). Germline assignment: CDR1 SGHNT and CDR2 YYREEE (reference sequence). The ends were cut back, 0 bases at V and 4 bases at J, with 10 bases in the middle. This CDR3 is 14 amino acids long. CDR3 nucleotides: TGTGCCAGCAGCTTGGCAGGGAACCCCTATGGCTACACCTTC. Its protein product is CASSLAGNPYGYTF.

The J gene is TRBJ2-7, the V gene TRBV7-8; tentatively, D is TRBD2 (5 bases). From germline, CDR1 is SGHVS and CDR2 FQNEAQ. Trimming left V 1 base short and J 1 base short, with 11 bases between. The CDR3 is 15 amino acids. CDR3 sequence: CASSLGREASYEQYF. The CDR3 DNA reads as TGTGCCAGCAGCTTAGGACGGGAAGCTTCCTACGAGCAGTACTTC.

The chain recombines TRBV27 with TRBJ2-7; 8 bases fit TRBD1. This CDR3 is built from 14 residues. Looked up from germline, CDR1 is MNHEY and CDR2 is SMNVEV (reference sequence). Losses at the gene ends were 2 bases for V and 2 bases for J; bases not matched to a gene: 2. CDR3 DNA sequence: TGTGCCAGCAGTTTAGGGACAGGCGCCTACGAGCAGTACTTC. It is translated as CASSLGTGAYEQYF.

The CDR3 protein is CASSRGGSSPLHF. Here the CDR3 DNA reads TGCGCCAGCAGCCGAGGGGGCTCTTCACCCCTCCACTTT. The V call is TRBV4-1, the J call TRBJ1-6; 7 bases are shared with TRBD1. After removal of 4 bases from V and 9 bases from J, the junction contained 3 bases not matched to a gene. The CDR3 covers 13 residues. Germline V lookup: CDR1 MGHRA, CDR2 YSYEKL.

DNA for the CDR3: TGTGCCAGCAGCTCCCTTCGACAGGGCCGAAGAGGTAGTGCCTATGGCTACACCTTC. Protein product: CASSSLRQGRRGSAYGYTF. J is TRBJ1-2 and V is TRBV27; 7 bases line up with TRBD1. Looked up from germline, CDR1 is MNHEY and CDR2 is SMNVEV (reference sequence). V shed 6 bases and J 4 bases; nucleotides not matched to a gene: 23. CDR3 size: 19 residues.

This clone has only one observation. The chain uses TRBV9 and TRBJ1-2; possibly TRBD1 for D (5 bases). Germline-derived CDR1 and CDR2 are SGDLS and YYNGEE. Deletions cut 4 bases from V and 3 bases from J, with 10 bases between. The CDR3 covers 13 residues. DNA for the CDR3: TGTGCCAGCAGCCCCGGGACTGACTATGGCTACACCTTC. This encodes CASSPGTDYGYTF.

Only one count was recorded for this clone. J is TRBJ1-4 and V is TRBV19, with 7 bases lining up with TRBD1. Per the germline V gene, CDR1 is LNHDA and CDR2 is SQIVND (reference sequence). This CDR3 has 17 amino acids. The V and J ends lost 4 bases and 8 bases, in that order; junction bases with no gene match: 16. CDR3 nucleotides: TGTGCCAGTAGTACGCCATACCCAGGGGGGAGAGGAGAAAAACTGTTTTTT. The encoded protein is CASSTPYPGGRGEKLFF.

The chain recombines TRBV5-1 with TRBJ2-5; 7 bases line up with TRBD1. Germline V gene sequence: CDR1 SGHRS, CDR2 YFSETQ. This CDR3 has 14 residues. Losses at the gene ends were 0 bases for V and 4 bases for J; bases not matched to a gene: 3. CDR3 protein: CASSLEGARETQYF. CDR3 bases: TGCGCCAGCAGCTTGGAGGGGGCCCGAGAGACCCAGTACTTC.

The chain couples TRBV2 to TRBJ2-1; D possibly corresponds to TRBD2 (7 bases). Germline V CDR1 and CDR2: SNHLY, FYNNEI. The CDR3 is made up of 14 amino acids. Trimming cost V 8 bases and J 4 bases, with 15 bases left between them. The CDR3 spells CASLRAGAYNEQFF. The CDR3 region has the DNA TGTGCCAGCCTTAGGGCGGGGGCTTACAATGAGCAGTTCTTC.

The chain combines TRBV5-5 with TRBJ2-1; 10 nucleotides align to TRBD1. Trimming took 4 bases from V and 4 from J; bases not matched to a gene: 5. CDR3 size: 15 residues. Germline lookup yields CDR1 SGHKS and CDR2 YYEKEE (reference sequence). CDR3 coding DNA: TGTGCCAGCAGCCCCCCGGGACAGGGGTACAATGAGCAGTTCTTC. Its protein is CASSPPGQGYNEQFF.

A remark on this clone: At the DNA level, this CDR3 is encoded by other sequences in the same sample as well. V and J are TRBV6-5 and TRBJ1-2; D may be TRBD1 (5 bases). The germline CDR1 and CDR2 sequences are MNHEY and SVGAGI. V gave up 0 bases and J gave up 4 bases, with 6 bases separating them. The CDR3 contains 13 residues. Here the CDR3 DNA reads TGTGCCAGCAGTTACTCCGACAGCTATGGCTACACCTTC. Translated: CASSYSDSYGYTF.

This chain joins TRBV6-5 and TRBJ2-7, with 8 bases that match TRBD2. The V and J ends lost 0 bases and 2 bases, in that order; junction bases with no gene match: 3. The CDR3 is 15 residues long. CDR1 is MNHEY and CDR2 is SVGAGI in the germline V gene. CDR3 DNA: TGTGCCAGCAGTTACTCGACCGGGGGGGCCTACGAGCAGTACTTC. Its translation: CASSYSTGGAYEQYF.

The chain recombines TRBV10-3 with TRBJ2-1; D is ambiguous. This CDR3 contains 15 residues. The V end was cut by 0 bases, the J end by 6 bases, with 12 bases between. Germline CDR1 ENHRY, CDR2 SYGVKD. The CDR3 bases are TGTGCCATCAGTGAGTCGAGCAGGCAGATCAATGAGCAGTTCTTC. Translating gives CAISESSRQINEQFF.

This sequence joins TRBV21-1 and TRBJ1-1. TRBV21-1 is assigned pseudogene status. This CDR3 region has 21 residues. CDR3 amino acids: CASSKEIFRREGATVNTEAFF. The CDR3 bases are TGTGCCAGCAGCAAAGAAATTTTTAGGAGGGAAGGGGCCACCGTGAACACTGAAGCTTTCTTT.

This chain connects TRBV19 to TRBJ1-3, with D tentatively TRBD1 (6 bases). In germline, CDR1 is LNHDA, CDR2 SQIVND (reference sequence). The ends were cut back, 5 bases at V and 2 bases at J, with 16 bases in the middle. The CDR3 sequence is 16 residues long. The CDR3 bases are TGTGCCAGTAGTGTTACATCGACAGGACCTGGAAACACCATATATTTT. Translation: CASSVTSTGPGNTIYF.

V and J are TRBV6-1 and TRBJ2-6; D perhaps matches TRBD2 (5 bases). Deletions cut 2 bases from V and 2 bases from J, with 7 bases between. Per germline, CDR1 MNHNS and CDR2 SASEGT. The CDR3 loop spans 15 amino acids. The CDR3 is CASSEIGTGANVLTF. The CDR3 nucleotides read TGTGCCAGCAGTGAAATCGGGACTGGGGCCAACGTCCTGACTTTC.

The chain recombines TRBV19 with TRBJ1-5; D ambiguous. In germline, CDR1 is LNHDA, CDR2 SQIVND (reference sequence). The CDR3 runs to 14 residues. The germline V and J ends were trimmed by 7 bases and 0 bases, with 10 bases remaining between them. For the CDR3, the DNA is TGTGCCAGTAAAACGGGAAATAGCAATCAGCCCCAGCATTTT. This codes for CASKTGNSNQPQHF.

The J gene is TRBJ2-5, the V gene TRBV4-1; 12 nucleotides match TRBD1. The J call could be wrong; TRBJ2-7 is a better fit for the DNA end. Germline CDR1 is MGHRA and CDR2 is YSYEKL. The CDR3 extends over 15 amino acids. CDR3 sequence reads: CASRPGTGGTYEQYF. As DNA, the CDR3 is TGCGCCAGCAGACCCGGGACAGGGGGCACCTACGAGCAGTACTTC.